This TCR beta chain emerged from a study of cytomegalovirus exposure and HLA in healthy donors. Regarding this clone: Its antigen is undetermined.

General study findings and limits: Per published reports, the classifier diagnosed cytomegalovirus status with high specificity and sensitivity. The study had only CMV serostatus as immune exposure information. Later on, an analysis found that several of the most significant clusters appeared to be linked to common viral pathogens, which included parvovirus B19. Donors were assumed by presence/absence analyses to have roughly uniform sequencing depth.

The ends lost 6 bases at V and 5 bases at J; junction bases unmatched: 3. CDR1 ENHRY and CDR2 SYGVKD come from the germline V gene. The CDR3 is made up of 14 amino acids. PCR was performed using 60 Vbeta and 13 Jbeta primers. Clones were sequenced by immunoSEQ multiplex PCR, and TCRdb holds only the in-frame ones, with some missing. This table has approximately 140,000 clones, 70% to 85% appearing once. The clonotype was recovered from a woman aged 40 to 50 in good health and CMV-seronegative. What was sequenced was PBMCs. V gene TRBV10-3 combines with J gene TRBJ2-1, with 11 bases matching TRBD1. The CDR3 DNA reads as TGTGCCATCAGGGGACAGGGGGATAACAATGAGCAGTTCTTC. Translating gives CAIRGQGDNNEQFF.